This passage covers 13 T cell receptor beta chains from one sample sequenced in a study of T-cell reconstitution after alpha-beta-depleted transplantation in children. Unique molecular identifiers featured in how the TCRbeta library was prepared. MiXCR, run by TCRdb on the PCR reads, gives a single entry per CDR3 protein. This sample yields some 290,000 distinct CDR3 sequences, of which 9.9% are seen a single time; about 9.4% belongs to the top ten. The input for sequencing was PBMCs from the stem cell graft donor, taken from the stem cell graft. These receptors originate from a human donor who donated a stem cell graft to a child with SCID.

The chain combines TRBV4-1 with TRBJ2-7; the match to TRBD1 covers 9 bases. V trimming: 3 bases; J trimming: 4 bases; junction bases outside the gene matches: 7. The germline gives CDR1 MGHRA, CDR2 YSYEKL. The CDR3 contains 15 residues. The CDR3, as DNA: TGCGCCAGCAGCCATCAACAGGGGGCGCAGTACGAGCAGTACTTC. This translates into CASSHQQGAQYEQYF.

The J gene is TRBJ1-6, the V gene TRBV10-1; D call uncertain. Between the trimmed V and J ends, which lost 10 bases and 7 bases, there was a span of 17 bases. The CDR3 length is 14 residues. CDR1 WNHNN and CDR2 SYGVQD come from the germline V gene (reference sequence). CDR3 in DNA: TGCGCCACCGTGGCGCACGAAAAAAATTCACCCCTCCACTTT. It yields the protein CATVAHEKNSPLHF.

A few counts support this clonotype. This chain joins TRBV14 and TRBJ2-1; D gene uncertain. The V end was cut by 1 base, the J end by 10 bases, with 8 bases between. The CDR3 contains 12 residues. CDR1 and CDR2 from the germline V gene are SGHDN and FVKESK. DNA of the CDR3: TGTGCCAGCAGCCAAGGGAGCAACGAGCAGTTCTTC. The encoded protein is CASSQGSNEQFF.

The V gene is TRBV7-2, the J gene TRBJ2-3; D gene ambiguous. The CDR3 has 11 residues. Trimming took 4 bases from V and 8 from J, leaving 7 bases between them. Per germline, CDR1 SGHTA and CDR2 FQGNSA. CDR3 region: CASSSSVTQYF. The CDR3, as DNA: TGTGCCAGCAGCTCCTCCGTTACGCAGTATTTT.

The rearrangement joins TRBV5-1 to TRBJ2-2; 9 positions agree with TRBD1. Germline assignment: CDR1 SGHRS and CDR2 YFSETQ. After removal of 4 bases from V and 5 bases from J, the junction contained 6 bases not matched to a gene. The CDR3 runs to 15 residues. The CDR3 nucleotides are TGCGCCAGCAGCCGAAGGACAGGGGATACCGGGGAGCTGTTTTTT. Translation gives CASSRRTGDTGELFF.

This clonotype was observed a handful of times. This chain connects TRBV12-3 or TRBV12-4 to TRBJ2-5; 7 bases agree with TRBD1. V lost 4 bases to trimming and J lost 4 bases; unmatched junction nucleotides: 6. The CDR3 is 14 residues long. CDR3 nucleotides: TGTGCCAGCAGTTCCGGGACAGTTTCAGAGACCCAGTACTTC. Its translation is CASSSGTVSETQYF.

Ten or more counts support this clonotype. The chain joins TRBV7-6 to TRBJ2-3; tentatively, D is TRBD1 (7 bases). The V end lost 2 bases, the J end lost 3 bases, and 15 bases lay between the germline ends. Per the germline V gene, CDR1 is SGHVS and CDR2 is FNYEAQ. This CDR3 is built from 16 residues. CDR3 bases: TGTGCCAGCAGCTTAACCGGGCAGGGGGGAACAGATACGCAGTATTTT. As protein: CASSLTGQGGTDTQYF.

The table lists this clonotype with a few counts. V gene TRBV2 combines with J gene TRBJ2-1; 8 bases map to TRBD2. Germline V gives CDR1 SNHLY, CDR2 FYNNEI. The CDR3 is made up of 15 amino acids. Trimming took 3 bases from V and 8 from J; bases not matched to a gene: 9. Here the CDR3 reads CASSDPGGPLDEQFF. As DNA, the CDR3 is TGTGCCAGCAGTGACCCGGGGGGGCCCTTGGATGAGCAGTTCTTC.

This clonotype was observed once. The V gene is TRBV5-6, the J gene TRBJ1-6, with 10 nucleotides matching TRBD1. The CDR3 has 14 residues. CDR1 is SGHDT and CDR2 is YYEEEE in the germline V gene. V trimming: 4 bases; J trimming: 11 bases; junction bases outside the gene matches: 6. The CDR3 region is CASSPGTGAPPLHF. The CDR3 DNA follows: TGTGCCAGCAGCCCGGGGACAGGGGCTCCACCCCTCCACTTT.

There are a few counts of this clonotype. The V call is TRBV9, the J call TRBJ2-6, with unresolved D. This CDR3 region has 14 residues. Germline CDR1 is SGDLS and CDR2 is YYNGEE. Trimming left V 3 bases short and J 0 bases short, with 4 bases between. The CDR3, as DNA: TGTGCCAGCAGCGCGATCTCTGGGGCCAACGTCCTGACTTTC. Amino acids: CASSAISGANVLTF.

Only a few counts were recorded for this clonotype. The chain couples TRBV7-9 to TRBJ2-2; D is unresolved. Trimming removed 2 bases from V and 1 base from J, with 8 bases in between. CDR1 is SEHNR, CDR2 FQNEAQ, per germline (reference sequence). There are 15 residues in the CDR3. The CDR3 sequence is CASSLLTWNTGELFF. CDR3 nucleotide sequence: TGTGCCAGCAGCTTACTGACGTGGAACACCGGGGAGCTGTTTTTT.

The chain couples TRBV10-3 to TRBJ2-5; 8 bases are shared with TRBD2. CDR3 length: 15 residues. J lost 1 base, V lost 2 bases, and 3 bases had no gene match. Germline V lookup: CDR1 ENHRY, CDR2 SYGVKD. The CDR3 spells CAISESGGSQETQYF. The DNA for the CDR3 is TGTGCCATCAGTGAGAGCGGGGGAAGCCAAGAGACCCAGTACTTC.

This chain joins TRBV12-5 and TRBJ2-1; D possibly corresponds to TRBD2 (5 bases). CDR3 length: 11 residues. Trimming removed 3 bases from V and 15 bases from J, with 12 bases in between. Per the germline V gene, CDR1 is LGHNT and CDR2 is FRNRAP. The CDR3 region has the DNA TGTGCTAGTGGTTTAAACCCCGGAGGGTTCTTC. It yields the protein CASGLNPGGFF.